This TCR beta chain originates from a study of cytomegalovirus exposure and HLA in healthy donors. The germline CDR1 and CDR2 sequences are WNHNN and SYGVQD (reference sequence). The CDR3 consists of 12 residues. V lost 11 bases and J 6 bases, leaving 16 bases between the germline ends. About this clone itself: What it recognizes is unknown.

PCR amplification relied on 60 Vbeta primers (plus 13 Jbeta primers). Method: immunoSEQ multiplex PCR; TCRdb's copy keeps in-frame clones and lacks some. This table holds over 150,000 clones. Findings of the study overall: CMV antigen specificity was confirmed in vitro for a few CMV-associated chains. Reports described diagnosis of cytomegalovirus status by the classifier as highly specific and sensitive. The later analysis indicated that the majority of CMV-associated TCR beta chains appeared HLA-restricted.

The chain has TRBV10-1 and TRBJ1-2; D gene unclear. The clonotype comes from a boy younger than 18 in good health and CMV-seronegative. What was sequenced was PBMCs. The CDR3 DNA is TGCGCCGGACGGAGGCTCTCAGATGGCTACACCTTC. Translating gives CAGRRLSDGYTF.